This TCR beta chain is from a study of identical twins. The study's findings and limits: In drawing conclusions, the study used cross-sectional statistical analysis and did not follow the same donors. Insertions were reduced in abundant cord blood beta clonotypes but not in memory repertoires. Out-of-frame alpha sequences that twins shared showed excess low generation probability.

This clonotype has a handful of counts. The target antigen is unknown. The CDR3 has 14 residues. The germline CDR1 and CDR2 sequences are SGHRS and YFSETQ. Trimming removed 4 bases at V and 2 bases at J, with 13 bases between. TCRdb used MiXCR to reprocess the 5' RACE reads, holding one entry per CDR3 protein. Counted here are some 330,000 distinct CDR3 sequences, roughly 9% occurring once; the ten biggest clones make up 7.5% to 9.5%. This sequence originates from a woman aged 45-60 years in good health. The sequenced sample consisted of naive T cells sorted from blood. This sequence joins TRBV5-1 and TRBJ2-7, with a weak D call TRBD2 (5 bases). The CDR3 bases are TGCGCCAGCAGCCCGGGCCGGGATCCCTACGAGCAGTACTTC. Its protein product is CASSPGRDPYEQYF.